The entry below gives a single T cell receptor (beta chain) sequence along with its context. The entry originates in a study of control samples from healthy donors and cancer patients. The CDR3 contains 10 residues. Clones were sequenced by immunoSEQ multiplex PCR, and TCRdb holds only the in-frame ones, with some missing. Of about 100,000 clones listed, around nine tenths are singletons. The V call is TRBV22-1, the J call TRBJ1-1. TRBV22-1 is a known pseudogene. The sequence came from a human donor in good health. The donor label of this sample is uncertain. The sequenced material came from blood. CDR3 in amino acids: CPGSAHTAFF. The CDR3 DNA reads TGTCCTGGGAGCGCACATACAGCTTTCTTT.